The source of this T cell receptor (delta chain) is a study of gamma-delta T cells after stem cell transplantation. TCRdb fed the RT-PCR reads to CATT. The table lists 2,600 or so delta-chain clones, 25% to 35% of them singletons. The ends lost 0 bases at V and 0 bases at J; junction bases unmatched: 13. The length of the CDR3 is 19 residues. Germline V lookup: CDR1 TSWWSYY, CDR2 QGS. This clone was detected only a few times. Sequencing input: gamma-delta T cells. The source is a human donor. It is not recorded whose cells these are; they may come from a transplant donor. The chain is built from TRDV1 and TRDJ1, with TRDD3 identical over 7 bases. In DNA, the CDR3 is TGTGCTCTTGGGGAACTTCTTCTACTGGGGATCCAGTACACCGATAAACTCATCTTT. Translated: CALGELLLLGIQYTDKLIF.